The 16 T cell receptor beta chains below all came from one sample that was sequenced in a study of blood T cell repertoires in COVID-19. Assay used: immunoSEQ multiplex PCR; TCRdb lists only in-frame clones, some missing. The data hold some 490,000 clones, with 70% to 90% observed a single time. The sample was peripheral blood. Source of these receptors: a human donor in a cohort sampled during active COVID-19.

This chain connects TRBV19 to TRBJ2-2, with a weak D call TRBD2 (5 bases). The V gene's germline CDR1 is LNHDA and CDR2 SQIVND (reference sequence). Trimming pared 7 bases from V and 0 bases from J, leaving 12 bases between. The CDR3 loop spans 15 amino acids. DNA for the CDR3: TGTGCCAGTAAACAGACTAACGCGAACACCGGGGAGCTGTTTTTT. Translating gives CASKQTNANTGELFF. Drawing the rest from reference TRBV19 and TRBJ2-2, the complete variable domain is DGGITQSPKYLFRKEGQNVTLSCEQNLNHDAMYWYRQDPGQGLRLIYYSQIVNDFQKGDIAEGYSVSREKKESFPLTVTSAQKNPTAFYLCASKQTNANTGELFFGEGSRLTVL.

This sequence joins TRBV28 and TRBJ1-4; the match to TRBD1 covers 12 bases. The V segment lost 3 bases and the J segment 6 bases; nucleotides outside the gene matches: 8. CDR1 and CDR2 (germline): MDHEN, SYDVKM. The CDR3 length is 17 residues. As DNA, the CDR3 is TGTGCCAGCAGTTTTTCTCGGGACAGGGGGCGTCATGAAAAACTGTTTTTT. This translates into CASSFSRDRGRHEKLFF. Combining the CDR3 with reference TRBV28 and TRBJ1-4 gives the whole variable domain DVKVTQSSRYLVKRTGEKVFLECVQDMDHENMFWYRQDPGLGLRLIYFSYDVKMKEKGDIPEGYSVSREKKERFSLILESASTNQTSMYLCASSFSRDRGRHEKLFFGSGTQLSVL.

J is TRBJ1-5 and V is TRBV19, with a possible D match to TRBD1 (5 bases). Germline assignment: CDR1 LNHDA and CDR2 SQIVND (reference sequence). The V gene lost 6 bases and the J gene lost 4 bases, with 16 bases spanning the gap. This CDR3 is built from 15 residues. The CDR3 coding sequence is TGTGCCAGTAGGGTCGGCAGGAGGGGAAATCAGCCCCAGCATTTT. This gives the protein CASRVGRRGNQPQHF.

This chain's CDR3 is CASSLLVNTGELFF. The CDR3 bases are TGTGCCAGCAGTTTGTTAGTGAACACCGGGGAGCTGTTTTTT. The V gene is TRBV6-6, the J gene TRBJ2-2; D not resolved. The CDR3 runs 14 residues. V shed 4 bases and J shed 1 base, with 7 bases lying between them. Germline CDR1 and CDR2: MNHNY and SVGAGI (reference sequence).

The V gene is TRBV12-2, the J gene TRBJ2-1; TRBD1, the table's D call, was not compared with the DNA. TRBV12-2 is tagged as a pseudogene. The CDR3 is 11 amino acids. The CDR3 sequence: CASRWWTAQFF. The CDR3 DNA reads TGTGCAAGTCGCTGGTGGACAGCTCAGTTCTTC.

The table lists this clone with a few counts. The chain uses TRBV2 and TRBJ1-5; possibly TRBD1 for D (6 bases). The ends were cut back, 3 bases at V and 5 bases at J, with 14 bases in the middle. Germline values: CDR1 SNHLY, CDR2 FYNNEI. This CDR3 is built from 15 residues. CDR3 protein: CASSDPGGRYQPQHF. CDR3 bases: TGTGCCAGCAGTGACCCGGGGGGGCGTTATCAGCCCCAGCATTTT.

The V gene is TRBV21-1, the J gene TRBJ2-7; the table's TRBD2 call for D was not verified on the DNA. TRBV21-1 is flagged as a pseudogene. There are 16 residues in the CDR3. The CDR3: CASSNPRPAGTYEQYF. The DNA for the CDR3 is TGTGCCAGCAGCAATCCAAGGCCAGCGGGTACCTACGAGCAGTACTTC.

The chain links TRBV6-4 to TRBJ1-2, with a weak D call TRBD1 (6 bases). CDR1 MRHNA and CDR2 SNTAGT come from the germline V gene. V dropped 10 bases and J dropped 7 bases, with 19 bases sitting between them. The CDR3 is 13 residues long. CDR3 protein: CATRGPGASGYTF. CDR3 in DNA: TGTGCCACGCGGGGGCCGGGGGCAAGTGGCTACACCTTC.

The rearrangement links TRBV14 to TRBJ2-1; weak D call: TRBD1 (6 bases). The CDR3 length is 12 residues. V lost 3 bases, J lost 9 bases, and 9 bases lay in between. Looked up from germline, CDR1 is SGHDN and CDR2 is FVKESK. The CDR3 coding sequence is TGTGCCAGCAGCCACGGACAGCGTGAGCAGTTCTTC. It specifies CASSHGQREQFF.

This clone was counted only a few times. This sequence joins TRBV5-1 and TRBJ1-6, with D maybe TRBD1 (5 bases). The CDR3 length is 12 residues. The V end lost 5 bases, the J end lost 6 bases, and 6 bases lay between the germline ends. Per germline, CDR1 SGHRS and CDR2 YFSETQ. The CDR3 nucleotides read TGCGCCAGCAGGACAGTTAATTCACCCCTCCACTTT. Translating it yields CASRTVNSPLHF.

The chain recombines TRBV19 with TRBJ1-2; D gene unclear. From germline, CDR1 is LNHDA and CDR2 SQIVND (reference sequence). The CDR3 spans 14 residues. The ends were cut back, 3 bases at V and 3 bases at J, with 11 bases in the middle. The CDR3 protein is CASSMSREYYGYTF. CDR3 nucleotide sequence: TGTGCCAGTAGTATGAGTAGGGAGTACTATGGCTACACCTTC.

V usage is TRBV6-2 or TRBV6-3 and J usage is TRBJ2-2; D is possibly TRBD2 (6 bases). The germline V gene has CDR1 MNHEY and CDR2 SVGEGT. The CDR3 covers 14 residues. The V end lost 5 bases, the J end lost 0 bases, and 7 bases lay between the germline ends. CDR3 DNA: TGTGCCAGCAGTGCGGGACCGAACACCGGGGAGCTGTTTTTT. It yields the protein CASSAGPNTGELFF.

This clone was picked up one time. For the CDR3, the DNA is TGTGCCAGCAGCACTAGCGGGAGCCCCGGGGAGCTGTTTTTT. Encoded protein: CASSTSGSPGELFF. The chain links TRBV7-8 to TRBJ2-2, with 11 positions matching TRBD2. The trim removed 5 bases at V and 6 bases at J, leaving 2 bases unmatched. Per germline, CDR1 SGHVS and CDR2 FQNEAQ. The CDR3 totals 14 residues.

The chain joins TRBV5-4 to TRBJ1-3; D gene uncertain. V shed 2 bases and J shed 5 bases, with 8 bases lying between them. This CDR3 is built from 13 residues. Per germline, CDR1 SGHNT and CDR2 YYREEE (reference sequence). CDR3 in amino acids: CASSFFERNTIYF. The CDR3 DNA is TGTGCCAGCAGCTTTTTTGAGAGAAACACCATATATTTT.

The chain is built from TRBV7-9 and TRBJ2-7; 9 nucleotides match TRBD1. The CDR3 has 18 residues. The germline V gene has CDR1 SEHNR and CDR2 FQNEAQ (reference sequence). V gave up 0 bases and J gave up 2 bases; unmatched junction bases: 11. CDR3 in DNA: TGTGCCAGCAGCTTAGCCCCAGGCCTACAGGGGGCAACCTACGAGCAGTACTTC. Translated: CASSLAPGLQGATYEQYF. The entire variable domain, with the rest obtained from reference TRBV7-9 and TRBJ2-7, is as follows: DTGVSQNPRHKITKRGQNVTFRCDPISEHNRLYWYRQTLGQGPEFLTYFQNEAQLEKSRLLSDRFSAERPKGSFSTLEIQRTEQGDSAMYLCASSLAPGLQGATYEQYFGPGTRLTVT.

This rearrangement joins TRBV4-1 to TRBJ1-4; 9 nucleotides match TRBD1. The J segment lost 8 bases and the V segment lost 4 bases, leaving 11 bases of the junction unmatched. Germline values: CDR1 MGHRA, CDR2 YSYEKL. This CDR3 spans 16 amino acids. The CDR3 sequence: CASSLWGGQGGEKLFF. The CDR3, as DNA: TGCGCCAGCAGCCTGTGGGGGGGACAGGGAGGAGAAAAACTGTTTTTT.